This T cell receptor (beta chain) was profiled in a study of cytomegalovirus exposure and HLA in healthy donors. The CDR3 covers 14 residues. CDR1 and CDR2 from the germline V gene are SGHDT and YYEEEE. V shed 3 bases and J shed 3 bases, with 13 bases lying between them. The study ran its PCR with 60 Vbeta and 13 Jbeta primers. TCRdb's table, derived via immunoSEQ multiplex PCR, lists solely in-frame clones and lacks some. The table has roughly 110,000 clones, over 70% seen once. With respect to this clone: Its matching antigen is unknown.

Whole-study findings and limits: The authors reported that TCR beta sequences could predict HLA-A and HLA-B alleles. These predictions were accurate for most subjects in the first cohort.

Sequencing was done on a sample of PBMCs. The TCR sequence derives from a male donor in good health and CMV-seropositive. This rearrangement joins TRBV5-6 to TRBJ2-7; maybe TRBD1 (7 bases). CDR3 loop: CASSSAGQIYEQYF. The CDR3 region has the DNA TGTGCCAGCAGCTCCGCGGGACAGATCTACGAGCAGTACTTC. The variable domain in full, completed from reference TRBV5-6 and TRBJ2-7, reads DAGVTQSPTHLIKTRGQQVTLRCSPKSGHDTVSWYQQALGQGPQFIFQYYEEEERQRGNFPDRFSGHQFPNYSSELNVNALLLGDSALYLCASSSAGQIYEQYFGPGTRLTVT.